These 16 T cell receptor beta chains were all obtained from the same sample, sequenced in a study of tumor-infiltrating lymphocytes in primary liver carcinoma (TCRdb year 2017). Without any cell sorting, total RNA and DNA were extracted together from roughly 20-30 mg of bulk tissue using the AllPrep DNA/RNA mini kit. The instrument was an Illumina HiSeq 2500. Starting from about 550 ng total RNA, TCRbeta-specific cDNA was produced by reverse transcription with a constant-region primer and ProtoScript II reverse transcriptase. Construction of the TCRbeta libraries relied on three nested rounds of multiplex PCR, following a slightly modified ARM-PCR procedure. Multiplex TRBV1-TRBV30 forward primers and a Cbeta reverse primer were used in the first two PCR rounds, each of which was run for approximately 11 cycles. In-frame beta chains were kept once TCRdb had trimmed the public reads at Q25 with fastp and called clones with MiXCR. CDR3 protein sequences are deduplicated, and each keeps its most common genes and DNA. The sample table records just under 55,000 distinct CDR3 sequences; around three quarters of these occur just once. Roughly 24% of the sample is taken by the ten largest.

The sample comprised liver tumor tissue from sampling region 2. Read against the paper, the sample's cell subset or site label means: tumor region T2, inferior pole. The receptors here all came from a man aged 35-49 years with primary liver carcinoma and hepatitis B virus infection.

Of note for this clonotype: Lacking the conserved final phenylalanine or tryptophan, this CDR3 likely reflects a read error. V is TRBV29-1 and J is TRBJ1-5, with D perhaps TRBD1 (5 bases). V lost 8 bases, J lost 0 bases, and 14 bases lay in between. The CDR3 totals 14 residues. Germline assignment: CDR1 SQVTM and CDR2 ANQGSEA. The CDR3 DNA is TGCAGCTTGACCTGGGGGTTTAGCAATCAGCCCCAGCATTCT. Translated: CSLTWGFSNQPQHS.

Notes on this clonotype: The conserved phenylalanine or tryptophan is not found at the CDR3 terminus, so this likely reflects a read error. The chain uses TRBV10-3 and TRBJ2-5; 9 bases are a match to TRBD1. Germline lookup yields CDR1 ENHRY and CDR2 SYGVKD. The CDR3 is 14 amino acids. The CDR3 loop reads CAIKGQGPQETQYS. CDR3 coding DNA: TGCGCCATCAAGGGACAGGGACCCCAAGAGACCCAGTACTCG.

This clonotype has a single count. A junction boundary mismatches the germline segment, possibly from a read error. The V and J genes are TRBV10-3 and TRBJ1-2; 7 nucleotides match TRBD1. Germline CDR1 reads ENHRY; CDR2 reads SYGVKD. The CDR3 extends over 16 amino acids. In DNA form, the CDR3 reads TGTGCCATCAGTGGCAGCGCCACCGGGACAGAGTATGGCTACATCTTC. Its translation: CAISGSATGTEYGYIF.

Comment on this clonotype: Germline is not matched at one junction end, which may reflect a read error. The chain recombines TRBV11-2 with TRBJ2-3; perhaps TRBD2 as D (5 bases). Germline-derived CDR1 and CDR2 are SGHAT and FQNNGV. The CDR3 length is 14 residues. The CDR3 reads CVSSSLRGSDMQYF. The CDR3 region has the DNA TGTGTCAGCAGCTCCCTACGAGGGTCCGACATGCAGTATTTT.

As for this clonotype: The germline gene is not matched at one end of the junction; a read error may be the cause. The chain recombines TRBV6-1 with TRBJ1-2; D is uncertain. Per germline, CDR1 MNHNS and CDR2 SASEGT. The CDR3 is 12 amino acids. The CDR3 DNA follows: TGTGCCTGCAGTGAACTTGGCTTTGGCTACACCTTC. It codes for CACSELGFGYTF.

This sequence joins TRBV5-4 and TRBJ1-4; TRBD1 is a possible D gene (6 bases). Trimming took off 0 bases at V and 3 bases at J, with 9 bases between the two ends. The CDR3 is 15 amino acids. Germline loops: CDR1 SGHNT, CDR2 YYREEE (reference sequence). The CDR3: CASSLGRGANEKLFF. The CDR3 DNA sequence: TGTGCCAGCAGCTTGGGTAGGGGGGCTAATGAAAAACTGTTTTTT.

Details on this clonotype: A junction boundary mismatches the germline segment, possibly from a read error. The J gene is TRBJ2-1, the V gene TRBV12-3 or TRBV12-4, with 10 bases fitting TRBD2. The CDR3 spans 14 residues. CDR3 protein: CVSIRSSGSNEQFF. In nucleotides, the CDR3 is TGTGTCAGCATCCGGTCTAGCGGGAGCAATGAGCAGTTCTTC.

There are many counts of this clonotype. The rearrangement joins TRBV6-5 to TRBJ2-1, with D hard to call. Germline assignment: CDR1 MNHEY and CDR2 SVGAGI. This CDR3 is 14 amino acids long. Trimming left V 1 base short and J 6 bases short, with 10 bases between. The CDR3, as DNA: TGTGCCAGCAGTTACTTAGGGCAGAGCAATGAGCAGTTCTTC. It codes for CASSYLGQSNEQFF.

The chain is built from TRBV6-5 and TRBJ2-1; 7 positions match TRBD1. The junction had 10 bases not matched to a gene; V was cut back by 6 bases and J by 11 bases. There are 13 residues in the CDR3. The germline CDR1 and CDR2 sequences are MNHEY and SVGAGI. CDR3 DNA sequence: TGTGCCAGCAGCTCGGGGACAGCCAGGCAGCAGTTCTTC. Amino acids: CASSSGTARQQFF.

Points on this clonotype: The junction differs from germline at one of its ends, possibly a read error. This chain joins TRBV11-2 and TRBJ2-3; weak D call: TRBD2 (6 bases). Looked up from germline, CDR1 is SGHAT and CDR2 is FQNNGV. The CDR3 runs to 15 residues. The CDR3: CASSFGLGGSDTQYF. The CDR3 DNA sequence: TGTGCCAGTAGCTTTGGATTGGGGGGTTCAGATACACAGTATTTT.

About this clonotype: The junction departs from the called germline gene at one end, perhaps through a read error. The chain's CDR3 is CASTRREYYEHF. The CDR3, as DNA: TGTGCCAGCACCCGACGGGAATACTACGAGCACTTC. The V call is TRBV12-3 or TRBV12-4, the J call TRBJ2-7, with D possibly matching TRBD2 (5 bases). The CDR3 has 12 amino acids.

Regarding this clonotype: One junction end does not reproduce the germline sequence, and a read error may be involved. The chain uses TRBV12-5 and TRBJ2-3, with unresolved D. Germline-derived CDR1 and CDR2 are LGHNT and FRNRAP. CDR3 length equals 11 residues. CDR3 in DNA: TGTGCTAGTGGTTGGGGTGATAGGCAGTATTTT. As protein: CASGWGDRQYF.

With respect to this clonotype: Germline and junction disagree at one end, which may indicate a read error. This chain links TRBV6-1 with TRBJ1-4, with no clear D. CDR3 length: 13 amino acids. Germline V gives CDR1 MNHNS, CDR2 SASEGT. This chain's CDR3 is CASGKREREKLFF. The CDR3 DNA reads as TGTGCCAGCGGGAAGCGGGAGAGGGAAAAACTCTTTTTT.

This clonotype was recorded a few times. The J gene is TRBJ2-3, the V gene TRBV20-1; 8 nucleotides align to TRBD2. This CDR3 contains 14 residues. Germline V gene sequence: CDR1 DFQATT, CDR2 SNEGSKA (reference sequence). The V segment lost 4 bases and the J segment 0 bases; nucleotides outside the gene matches: 3. In DNA form, the CDR3 reads TGCAGTGCTACTAGCGGGTTTAGCACAGATACGCAGTATTTT. Residues: CSATSGFSTDTQYF.

A remark on this clonotype: This may come from a read error, since a much larger clone is one base off. The chain employs TRBV28 and TRBJ2-2; 7 bases fit TRBD2. Trimming at V came to 10 bases and at J to 5 bases, leaving 10 bases not matched to a gene. This CDR3 region has 14 residues. Germline CDR1 and CDR2: MDHEN and SYDVKM. The CDR3 reads CAIRSGMETGELFF. Written as DNA, the CDR3 is TGTGCCATCAGGAGCGGGATGGAAACCGGGGAGCTGTTTTTT.

This clonotype was counted only a few times. A much larger clone lies one base from this, so it may be a read error. The gene calls are TRBV10-3 and TRBJ2-5, with 10 bases that match TRBD2. Germline values: CDR1 ENHRY, CDR2 SYGVKD. V dropped 6 bases and J dropped 4; count of bases not matched to a gene: 14. CDR3 size: 17 residues. The CDR3 sequence is CAISWTSGGKSLETQYF. DNA of the CDR3: TGTGCCATCAGCTGGACTAGCGGAGGGAAAAGTCTAGAGACCCAGTACTTC.